What follows describes a single T cell receptor (gamma chain). Its antigen remains unknown. V shed 0 bases, J shed 8 bases, and the junction held 7 bases outside the gene matches. There are 13 residues in the CDR3. The germline CDR1 and CDR2 sequences are VTNTFY and YDVSTARD (reference sequence). The data derive from a study of Vδ1+ human thymocytes. RNA was extracted from the cells and then reverse transcribed. The CDR3 regions were amplified by multiplex PCR from V-gene primers to a constant-region primer. TCRdb fed the multiplex PCR reads to CATT. The top ten clones hold over 1.5% of a sample with tens of thousands of gamma-chain clones, approximately 13% of them seen once. The study, taken as a whole, reports: Bulk data may be misread because of unexpected Vdelta2 sequences. Highly polyclonal TRG and TRD repertoires with Gaussian CDR3 length distributions appeared in thymus. Donors shared many TRG clonotypes but few TRD clonotypes.

The sequence derives from a child younger than two who had congenital heart surgery. The sample consisted of Vdelta1+ gamma-delta thymocytes from the thymus. The subset here: FACS-sorted CD3+ TCRalphabeta- TCRVdelta1+ TCRVdelta2- thymocytes. The gene calls are TRGV3 and TRGJ1 or TRGJ2. The CDR3 protein is CATWDRPRNKKLF. The CDR3 bases are TGTGCCACCTGGGACAGGCCTAGGAATAAGAAACTCTTT.